The 32 T cell receptor beta chains below come from one sample, sequenced in a study of T cells in localized non-small cell lung cancer. Some clones are missing from TCRdb's copy, which holds only in-frame ones; the method was immunoSEQ multiplex PCR. Of nearly 25,000 clones in the sample, approximately 90% were seen once. Material: peripheral blood, obtained before any cancer treatment. Receptors were obtained from a woman aged 35 to 75 with stage I lung adenocarcinoma.

This chain links TRBV6-1 with TRBJ2-3; D call uncertain. The CDR3 runs to 17 residues. The germline CDR1 and CDR2 sequences are MNHNS and SASEGT. Deletions cut 4 bases from V and 1 base from J, with 18 bases between. CDR3 sequence (DNA): TGTGCCAGCAGTGTTAGACTCCCCCGAGTGGGCACAGATACGCAGTATTTT. Translated: CASSVRLPRVGTDTQYF.

The chain combines TRBV19 with TRBJ2-7; 10 bases map to TRBD2. Germline CDR1 reads LNHDA; CDR2 reads SQIVND (reference sequence). This CDR3 comprises 14 residues. V trimming: 6 bases; J trimming: 3 bases; junction bases outside the gene matches: 5. The CDR3: CASSGLAEFYEQYF. In DNA, the CDR3 is TGTGCCAGTAGCGGACTAGCGGAGTTCTACGAGCAGTACTTC. The full variable domain, its missing parts supplied by reference TRBV19 and TRBJ2-7, is DGGITQSPKYLFRKEGQNVTLSCEQNLNHDAMYWYRQDPGQGLRLIYYSQIVNDFQKGDIAEGYSVSREKKESFPLTVTSAQKNPTAFYLCASSGLAEFYEQYFGPGTRLTVT.

The V call is TRBV7-2, the J call TRBJ1-5; D is perhaps TRBD1 (6 bases). Looked up from germline, CDR1 is SGHTA and CDR2 is FQGNSA. The CDR3 covers 13 residues. Trimming stripped 3 bases from V and 6 bases from J, with 9 bases between. Here the CDR3 DNA reads TGTGCCAGCAGCTTTCTAGGGGGTCAGCCCCAGCATTTT. As protein: CASSFLGGQPQHF.

This clone was observed a single time. V is TRBV4-1 and J is TRBJ1-5; 8 bases fit TRBD1. The CDR3 consists of 14 residues. V trimming: 5 bases; J trimming: 6 bases; junction bases outside the gene matches: 6. Germline V gives CDR1 MGHRA, CDR2 YSYEKL. The CDR3, as DNA: TGCGCCAGCAGCTCCACAGGGGGACCTCAGCCCCAGCATTTT. It encodes CASSSTGGPQPQHF.

The CDR3: CATDDRGGNPGHF. CDR3 DNA: TGTGCCACCGATGACAGGGGTGGCAATCCAGGGCATTTT. The chain joins TRBV19 to TRBJ1-5, with TRBD1 matching 8 bases. The CDR3 runs 13 residues. V dropped 10 bases and J dropped 15; count of bases not matched to a gene: 17. The germline CDR1 and CDR2 sequences are LNHDA and SQIVND (reference sequence).

The J gene is TRBJ2-1, the V gene TRBV28, with TRBD1 matching over 7 bases. The CDR3 is made up of 13 amino acids. V lost 10 bases and J lost 3; bases outside the gene matches: 6. CDR1 and CDR2 from the germline V gene are MDHEN and SYDVKM. The CDR3 reads CATSGGGYNEQFF. The CDR3 nucleotides read TGTGCCACCTCAGGGGGTGGCTACAATGAGCAGTTCTTC.

The gene calls are TRBV7-9 and TRBJ2-3, with TRBD2 identical over 9 bases. The CDR3 consists of 16 residues. V was clipped by 3 bases and J by 6 bases; unmatched bases: 10. The germline gives CDR1 SEHNR, CDR2 FQNEAQ (reference sequence). The CDR3 coding sequence is TGTGCCAGCAGCTTCCTAGCGGGACTACTGGGCGATACGCAGTATTTT. It translates to CASSFLAGLLGDTQYF.

This clone was recorded only once. The rearrangement uses TRBV18 and TRBJ1-1, with D possibly matching TRBD1 (5 bases). Trimming pared 2 bases from V and 5 bases from J, leaving 12 bases between. CDR3 length equals 14 residues. Per the germline V gene, CDR1 is KGHSH and CDR2 is LQKENI. CDR3 in amino acids: CASSPTPGRTEAFF. DNA for the CDR3: TGTGCCAGCTCACCAACGCCAGGGCGGACTGAAGCTTTCTTT.

A single count supports this clone. The chain links TRBV5-1 to TRBJ2-7, with D perhaps matching TRBD1 or TRBD2 (6 bases each). V dropped 5 bases and J dropped 1 base, with 22 bases sitting between them. In germline, CDR1 is SGHRS, CDR2 YFSETQ. There are 17 residues in the CDR3. CDR3 in DNA: TGCGCCAGCAGGGGGTTAGAGGGGGAGGAAGGGTCCTACGAGCAGTACTTC. Translated, it gives CASRGLEGEEGSYEQYF.

The CDR3 nucleotides are TGTGCCAGCAGGGACCTACCGGGACAGGGTGGGTCTGGGGCCAACGTCCTGACTTTC. Its translation is CASRDLPGQGGSGANVLTF. The V and J genes are TRBV28 and TRBJ2-6; TRBD1 agrees at 9 bases. The CDR3 totals 19 residues. Germline loops: CDR1 MDHEN, CDR2 SYDVKM. After removal of 6 bases from V and 1 base from J, the junction contained 13 bases not matched to a gene.

This sequence joins TRBV11-2 and TRBJ1-2; perhaps TRBD1 as D (6 bases). The V end was cut by 3 bases, the J end by 3 bases, with 17 bases between. This CDR3 contains 16 residues. The germline CDR1 and CDR2 sequences are SGHAT and FQNNGV. The CDR3 loop is CASSFPGGGRDYGYTF. In DNA form, the CDR3 reads TGTGCCAGCAGCTTCCCAGGAGGGGGGAGAGACTATGGCTACACCTTC.

V is TRBV5-4 and J is TRBJ2-1, with D maybe TRBD2 (6 bases). Germline values: CDR1 SGHNT, CDR2 YYREEE (reference sequence). The CDR3 sequence is 15 residues long. Trimming stripped 0 bases from V and 2 bases from J, with 9 bases between. The chain's CDR3 is CASSLVGGAYNEQFF. CDR3 in DNA: TGTGCCAGCAGCTTGGTCGGGGGTGCCTACAATGAGCAGTTCTTC.

For the CDR3, the DNA is TGTGCCTGGAGTGTTTCTTCGGGGCGCAATCAGCCCCAGCATTTT. It translates to CAWSVSSGRNQPQHF. This chain links TRBV30 with TRBJ1-5, with a weak D call TRBD1 (5 bases). The V end was cut by 0 bases, the J end by 2 bases, with 11 bases between. CDR3 length: 15 amino acids. The germline gives CDR1 GTSNPN, CDR2 SVGIG (reference sequence).

The chain joins TRBV19 to TRBJ2-7; D possibly uses TRBD1 or TRBD2 (6 bases each). This CDR3 has 12 residues. The germline V and J ends were trimmed by 7 bases and 3 bases, with 10 bases remaining between them. The germline gives CDR1 LNHDA, CDR2 SQIVND (reference sequence). The DNA for the CDR3 is TGTGCCAGTATCGGGGGCCGCTACGAGCAGTACTTC. Translation: CASIGGRYEQYF.

The chain uses TRBV10-1 and TRBJ2-7; tentative D call: TRBD2 (6 bases). The germline V gene has CDR1 WNHNN and CDR2 SYGVQD (reference sequence). With 2 bases removed from V and 9 bases from J, the gap between germline ends came to 23 bases. This CDR3 contains 16 residues. Here the CDR3 reads CASSEMRGGLPRGQYF. The CDR3 DNA reads TGCGCCAGCAGTGAGATGCGTGGAGGACTACCCCGGGGGCAGTACTTC.

The rearrangement joins TRBV18 to TRBJ1-1; D remains unclear. The V end was cut by 0 bases, the J end by 6 bases, with 20 bases between. This CDR3 region has 17 residues. In germline, CDR1 is KGHSH, CDR2 LQKENI. The CDR3 DNA reads as TGTGCCAGCTCACCACCGAAAGGGCGGAGGCTTCACGCTGAAGCTTTCTTT. Residues: CASSPPKGRRLHAEAFF.

V usage is TRBV27 and J usage is TRBJ1-1; 8 nucleotides align to TRBD1. The V segment lost 4 bases and the J segment 10 bases; nucleotides outside the gene matches: 5. The CDR3 is made up of 12 amino acids. The germline V gene has CDR1 MNHEY and CDR2 SMNVEV (reference sequence). DNA of the CDR3: TGTGCCAGCAGTTGGGCAGGGGGCCGAGCTTTCTTT. Translation: CASSWAGGRAFF.

The gene calls are TRBV21-1 and TRBJ2-5; the DNA was not compared with TRBD1, the D call given in the table. TRBV21-1 is a pseudogene locus. The CDR3 contains 13 residues. The CDR3 region is CASSKHREETQYF. CDR3 DNA: TGTGCCAGCAGCAAACACAGGGAAGAGACCCAGTACTTC.

The chain couples TRBV4-2 to TRBJ2-5, with 7 bases lining up with TRBD2. CDR3 size: 14 residues. Germline V gene lookup returns CDR1 LGHNA and CDR2 YNFKEQ. Trimming cost V 4 bases and J 7 bases; bases outside gene matches: 9. CDR3 loop: CASSPASGSWTQYF. The CDR3, as DNA: TGTGCCAGCAGCCCTGCTAGCGGTAGTTGGACCCAGTACTTC.

CDR3 in DNA: TGTGCCAGCAGCTCGGGACAGGCTAAAAACATTCAGTACTTC. This encodes CASSSGQAKNIQYF. J is TRBJ2-4 and V is TRBV5-5, with 8 positions matching TRBD1. The CDR3 has 14 residues. Germline V gives CDR1 SGHKS, CDR2 YYEKEE (reference sequence). The V and J ends lost 3 bases and 4 bases, in that order; junction bases with no gene match: 3. The full variable domain, in which reference TRBV5-5 and TRBJ2-4 provide the parts outside the CDR3, is DAGVTQSPTHLIKTRGQQVTLRCSPISGHKSVSWYQQVLGQGPQFIFQYYEKEERGRGNFPDRFSARQFPNYSSELNVNALLLGDSALYLCASSSGQAKNIQYFGAGTRLSVL.

This chain joins TRBV18 and TRBJ2-2; D is unclear. The CDR3 loop spans 13 amino acids. Germline V lookup: CDR1 KGHSH, CDR2 LQKENI. The V and J ends lost 0 bases and 1 base respectively, with 0 bases between them. The CDR3 is CASSPPNTGELFF. Written as DNA, the CDR3 is TGTGCCAGCTCACCACCGAACACCGGGGAGCTGTTTTTT.

The V call is TRBV18, the J call TRBJ2-7, with TRBD1 identical over 7 bases. This CDR3 spans 14 amino acids. CDR1 is KGHSH and CDR2 is LQKENI in the germline V gene. V shed 6 bases and J 0 bases; nucleotides not matched to a gene: 5. CDR3 sequence reads: CASSQDRNSYEQYF. The CDR3 coding sequence is TGTGCCAGCTCCCAGGACAGGAACTCCTACGAGCAGTACTTC. Full variable domain (missing parts from reference TRBV18 and TRBJ2-7): NAGVMQNPRHLVRRRGQEARLRCSPMKGHSHVYWYRQLPEEGLKFMVYLQKENIIDESGMPKERFSAEFPKEGPSILRIQQVVRGDSAAYFCASSQDRNSYEQYFGPGTRLTVT.

Here the CDR3 DNA reads TGCGCCAGCAGCTTGGGCCAAAACAGGGTTCTCTTGACCCAGTACTTC. As protein: CASSLGQNRVLLTQYF. The rearrangement uses TRBV5-1 and TRBJ2-5, with D possibly matching TRBD1 (6 bases). This CDR3 region has 16 residues. Trimming cost V 0 bases and J 7 bases, with 19 bases left between them. Germline V gives CDR1 SGHRS, CDR2 YFSETQ.

V is TRBV25-1 and J is TRBJ1-6, with D uncertain. The V gene's germline CDR1 is MGHDK and CDR2 SYGVNS. This CDR3 comprises 15 residues. V was shortened by 3 bases and J by 0 bases, with 6 bases between the two germline ends. The CDR3 coding sequence is TGTGCCAGCAGTGACAGCCACTCCTATAATTCACCCCTCCACTTT. Translating it yields CASSDSHSYNSPLHF.

The J gene is TRBJ1-5, the V gene TRBV2, with D uncertain. CDR1 is SNHLY, CDR2 FYNNEI, per germline. V lost 6 bases and J 2 bases, leaving 8 bases between the germline ends. CDR3 length: 13 amino acids. CDR3 bases: TGTGCCAGCAGAGGGTTCGGCAATCAGCCCCAGCATTTT. This encodes CASRGFGNQPQHF.

This chain connects TRBV6-5 to TRBJ1-5; D unresolved. This CDR3 has 15 residues. The germline V gene has CDR1 MNHEY and CDR2 SVGAGI. With 4 bases removed from V and 0 bases from J, the gap between germline ends came to 10 bases. The CDR3 sequence: CASSLEPYSNQPQHF. For the CDR3, the DNA is TGTGCCAGCAGTTTAGAACCGTATAGCAATCAGCCCCAGCATTTT.

This clone has a single count. The chain links TRBV18 to TRBJ2-3; D unresolved. Germline V CDR1 and CDR2: KGHSH, LQKENI. Trimming removed 6 bases at V and 2 bases at J, with 12 bases between. The CDR3 is 14 residues long. The CDR3 region has the DNA TGTGCCAGCTCCGGGCAGCTTAACACAGATACGCAGTATTTT. Translation: CASSGQLNTDTQYF.

The chain employs TRBV7-6 and TRBJ2-7; D gene uncertain. Germline values: CDR1 SGHVS, CDR2 FNYEAQ. This CDR3 has 11 residues. V was cut by 4 bases and J by 7 bases, with 8 bases left in between. The CDR3 loop is CASSSLGEQYF. The CDR3 nucleotides read TGTGCCAGCAGCTCCTTGGGGGAGCAGTACTTC.

The chain employs TRBV28 and TRBJ2-3; D ambiguous. The V end was cut by 5 bases, the J end by 4 bases, with 19 bases between. Germline CDR1 reads MDHEN; CDR2 reads SYDVKM. The CDR3 loop spans 16 amino acids. CDR3 in DNA: TGTGCCAGCAGTCCCCCCCTCGGTCCATTGGCAGATACGCAGTATTTT. It yields the protein CASSPPLGPLADTQYF.

This chain links TRBV5-1 with TRBJ2-7; 10 bases are shared with TRBD2. The CDR3 is made up of 15 amino acids. Germline lookup yields CDR1 SGHRS and CDR2 YFSETQ. V shed 3 bases and J 6 bases; nucleotides not matched to a gene: 9. CDR3 in amino acids: CASSWQGTSEGEQYF. In DNA form, the CDR3 reads TGCGCCAGCAGCTGGCAGGGGACTAGCGAGGGCGAGCAGTACTTC.

This clone was picked up one time. This chain joins TRBV19 and TRBJ2-3; 9 nucleotides agree with TRBD2. Germline values: CDR1 LNHDA, CDR2 SQIVND (reference sequence). With 1 base clipped from V and 5 bases from J, the junction kept 4 bases outside the gene matches. CDR3 length: 15 amino acids. CDR3 nucleotide sequence: TGTGCCAGTAGTATAGTTAGCGGGAGAGGAGATACGCAGTATTTT. Amino acids: CASSIVSGRGDTQYF. The full variable domain, completed using reference TRBV19 and TRBJ2-3, is DGGITQSPKYLFRKEGQNVTLSCEQNLNHDAMYWYRQDPGQGLRLIYYSQIVNDFQKGDIAEGYSVSREKKESFPLTVTSAQKNPTAFYLCASSIVSGRGDTQYFGPGTRLTVL.

The V call is TRBV18, the J call TRBJ2-6; D remains unclear. The germline V and J ends were trimmed by 6 bases and 0 bases, with 12 bases remaining between them. The CDR3 has 16 amino acids. Germline lookup yields CDR1 KGHSH and CDR2 LQKENI. The CDR3, as DNA: TGTGCCAGCTCCCTACGGTGGAGCTCTGGGGCCAACGTCCTGACTTTC. Translating it yields CASSLRWSSGANVLTF.